This record looks at one T cell receptor (beta chain) sequence and its context. Its cognate antigen is unknown. Building of the TCR beta libraries involved iRepertoire HTBI primers and Arm-PCR of CDR3 regions. TCRdb recomputed calls from the multiplex PCR reads with MiXCR, one row per CDR3 protein. The sample gives 700,000 or so distinct CDR3 sequences, 25% to 30% of which show up once; 42% is in the top ten. Time point specified: persistent/refractory GD, antithyroid drugs over 5 years with positive TRAb. RNA extracted from PBMCs served as the sequencing template. This entry comes from a study of regulatory T cells in long-lasting Graves disease. Study-wide points: With persistent disease, TRBV28, TRBJ1-2 and TRBJ2-5 were the favored segments.

This CDR3 is built from 14 residues. Germline CDR1 MGHRA, CDR2 YSYEKL. The germline V and J ends were trimmed by 3 bases and 3 bases, with 11 bases remaining between them. The chain carries TRBV4-1 and TRBJ1-1; D gene ambiguous. This specimen consisted of peripheral blood mononuclear cells (PBMCs), obtained when the disease was refractory, from a patient treated with antithyroid drugs. The receptor's source is a female donor with Graves disease. The DNA for the CDR3 is TGCGCCAGCAGCCACCTATACTTGGACACTGAAGCTTTCTTT. Residues: CASSHLYLDTEAFF.